A single sample is the source of the 12 T cell receptor beta chains below, sequenced in a study of identical twins (dated by TCRdb to 2015 to 2016). The library was built by means of 5' RACE. TCRdb lists the instrument as Illumina HiSeq 2000. TCRdb reran the public reads through fastp at Q25 and MiXCR, keeping productive beta chains. Rows with one shared CDR3 protein collapse into an entry with the most common genes and DNA. For this sample there are around 480,000 distinct CDR3 sequences; approximately 14% appear just once. The biggest ten clones account for about 0.52% of the sample. In addition, the sample was reused for a study of yellow fever vaccine responses in identical twins.

Input material: CD4+ T cells sorted from blood. The receptor set was obtained from a woman younger than 35 in good health.

CDR3 protein: CASSMGQGSEQYF. In DNA form, the CDR3 reads TGTGCCAGCAGCATGGGACAGGGGAGCGAGCAGTACTTC. The chain links TRBV7-3 to TRBJ2-7, with 10 bases matching TRBD1. V lost 5 bases and J lost 6; bases outside the gene matches: 4. The CDR3 sequence is 13 residues long. Germline V lookup: CDR1 SGHTA, CDR2 FQGTGA.

The chain couples TRBV5-1 to TRBJ1-6, with TRBD1 identical over 8 bases. The CDR3 loop spans 16 amino acids. Germline V CDR1 and CDR2: SGHRS, YFSETQ. Germline trimming cut 2 bases from V and 7 bases from J; bases unmatched to any gene: 8. The CDR3 DNA sequence: TGCGCCAGCAGCTTACCTGGGACAGGAAACAATTCACCCCTCCACTTT. Its protein product is CASSLPGTGNNSPLHF.

This clonotype was counted between two and nine times. J is TRBJ2-5 and V is TRBV28; a weak D match, TRBD1 (5 bases). CDR1 MDHEN and CDR2 SYDVKM come from the germline V gene. V lost 5 bases and J 6 bases, leaving 13 bases between the germline ends. This CDR3 is built from 13 residues. The CDR3 nucleotides are TGTGCCAGCAGTAAGACAGTCAGAAAGACCCAGTACTTC. It codes for CASSKTVRKTQYF.

The DNA for the CDR3 is TGTGCCAGCAGCTCACCTACGGCAGCTTACAATGAGCAGTTCTTC. Its translation: CASSSPTAAYNEQFF. The rearrangement joins TRBV7-2 to TRBJ2-1; the D is unclear. CDR1 SGHTA and CDR2 FQGNSA come from the germline V gene. The CDR3 is 15 amino acids. Deletions cut 4 bases from V and 4 bases from J, with 14 bases between.

The chain combines TRBV5-8 with TRBJ2-1; TRBD2 matches 14 bases. The CDR3 runs to 17 residues. With V trimmed by 3 bases and J by 4 bases, 6 bases remained unmatched. The germline gives CDR1 SGHTS, CDR2 YDEGEE. The CDR3 sequence: CASSSEGTSGGYNEQFF. CDR3 nucleotide sequence: TGTGCCAGCAGCTCCGAAGGGACTAGCGGGGGATACAATGAGCAGTTCTTC.

The V and J genes are TRBV20-1 and TRBJ2-7; 7 bases map to TRBD1. CDR3 length: 13 amino acids. The germline V gene has CDR1 DFQATT and CDR2 SNEGSKA (reference sequence). J lost 4 bases, V lost 1 base, and 4 bases had no gene match. The CDR3 loop is CSARVSTGYEQYF. CDR3 DNA: TGCAGTGCTAGAGTTTCGACAGGGTACGAGCAGTACTTC.

V is TRBV10-3 and J is TRBJ1-2, with 12 bases lining up with TRBD1. This CDR3 region has 14 residues. V was pared by 4 bases and J by 4 bases, with 1 base of the junction left unmatched. The V gene's germline CDR1 is ENHRY and CDR2 SYGVKD. CDR3 DNA sequence: TGTGCCATCAGTGGGGGACAGGGGGCCTATGGCTACACCTTC. It translates to CAISGGQGAYGYTF.

This clonotype came up a few times. V and J are TRBV7-9 and TRBJ2-7; 9 bases match TRBD1. The CDR3 sequence is 15 residues long. CDR1 and CDR2 (germline): SEHNR, FQNEAQ (reference sequence). J was trimmed by 0 bases and V by 6 bases; bases with no gene match: 6. The CDR3 DNA follows: TGTGCCAGCAGGACGGGACAGGGAGGCTCCTACGAGCAGTACTTC. The encoded protein is CASRTGQGGSYEQYF.

This clonotype has just a few counts. This chain joins TRBV5-6 and TRBJ1-1; D remains ambiguous. Trimming left V 4 bases short and J 4 bases short, with 14 bases between. Germline V gene data show CDR1 as SGHDT and CDR2 as YYEEEE. CDR3 length: 14 amino acids. For the CDR3, the DNA is TGTGCCAGCAGCCGCCCTTTTTCTTCCACTGAAGCTTTCTTT. Protein product: CASSRPFSSTEAFF.

This clonotype was counted only a few times. The CDR3 sequence is CASSKANSGSGKTQYF. DNA of the CDR3: TGTGCCAGCAGCAAAGCAAATAGCGGGAGTGGTAAGACCCAGTACTTC. The rearrangement joins TRBV21-1 to TRBJ2-5; TRBD2 was called by the table and not checked on the DNA. TRBV21-1 constitutes a pseudogene. The CDR3 length is 16 residues.

V gene TRBV7-9 combines with J gene TRBJ1-1, with unresolved D. CDR1 SEHNR and CDR2 FQNEAQ come from the germline V gene (reference sequence). V lost 0 bases to trimming and J lost 2 bases, with 7 bases between them. This CDR3 spans 14 amino acids. The CDR3 bases are TGTGCCAGCAGCTTAGCGCAGGTCAACACTGAAGCTTTCTTT. As protein: CASSLAQVNTEAFF. The full variable domain, with the rest looked up from reference TRBV7-9 and TRBJ1-1, is DTGVSQNPRHKITKRGQNVTFRCDPISEHNRLYWYRQTLGQGPEFLTYFQNEAQLEKSRLLSDRFSAERPKGSFSTLEIQRTEQGDSAMYLCASSLAQVNTEAFFGQGTRLTVV.

The chain carries TRBV9 and TRBJ2-7, with 10 nucleotides matching TRBD2. Germline assignment: CDR1 SGDLS and CDR2 YYNGEE. V dropped 2 bases and J dropped 3; count of bases not matched to a gene: 8. This CDR3 region has 16 residues. CDR3 bases: TGTGCCAGCAGCGTCACCGGGACTAGCGAGGGCTACGAGCAGTACTTC. This translates into CASSVTGTSEGYEQYF.